A selection of T cell receptor beta chains follows, all from one sample in a study of regulatory T cells in long-lasting Graves disease. TCRdb ran MiXCR on the multiplex PCR reads and lists one entry per CDR3 protein. The sample has 300,000 to 500,000 distinct CDR3 sequences; less than 25% are singletons. The starting material was peripheral blood mononuclear cells (PBMCs), obtained when the disease was refractory, from a patient treated with antithyroid drugs. These receptors came from a female donor with Graves disease. Each CDR3 is given with its conserved first and last residue. Each record gives: V gene, CDR3 length, clone size, D gene, J gene, CDR3 DNA, CDR3 protein. A D gene is named only where the DNA matches it firmly. Clone size is shown for a subset of rows, as once, few, many or a class of expanded clone.

>TRBV29-1|14|.|TRBD2|TRBJ2-3
TGCAGCGTTGAAGTGGTAGCGGGAGGGGATACGCAGTATTTT
CSVEVVAGGDTQYF
>TRBV7-8|19|many|.|TRBJ2-4
TGTGCCAGCAGCCCCGAACTCGTAGCCGTATTAAACGAGGGGGACATTCAGTACTTC
CASSPELVAVLNEGDIQYF
>TRBV11-2|15|many|.|TRBJ1-2
TGTGCCAGCAGCTCAAACAGGGAGATCTTGGGTGGCTACACCTTC
CASSSNREILGGYTF
>TRBV13|14|.|.|TRBJ2-5
TGTGCCAGCAGCTTAGGGGCACAGCCAGAGACCCAGTACTTC
CASSLGAQPETQYF
>TRBV20-1|16|many|.|TRBJ1-5
TGCAGTGCTAGAGATCCCCAGGGAGATAGCAATCAGCCCCAGCATTTT
CSARDPQGDSNQPQHF
>TRBV7-9|15|.|TRBD1|TRBJ1-1
TGTGCCAGCAGCTTAGCGGCAGGGGGTGACACTGAAGCTTTCTTT
CASSLAAGGDTEAFF
>TRBV5-1|14|.|TRBD1|TRBJ1-1
TGCGCCAGCAGCGACAGGGTACGGAACACTGAAGCTTTCTTT
CASSDRVRNTEAFF
>TRBV11-2|11|.|.|TRBJ2-2
TGTGCCAGCACCGTAATGCGGGAGCTGTTTTTT
CASTVMRELFF
>TRBV2|11|few|.|TRBJ1-1
TGTGCCAGCAATACGAACACTGAAGCTTTCTTT
CASNTNTEAFF
>TRBV12-3/TRBV12-4|12|few|.|TRBJ1-5
TGTGCCAGCACCCTCGACAGCCAGCCCCAGCATTTT
CASTLDSQPQHF
>TRBV12-3/TRBV12-4|13|few|.|TRBJ1-5
TGTGCCAGCAGTCCGACAGGATCCTCGCCCCAGCATTTT
CASSPTGSSPQHF
>TRBV4-2|15|few|.|TRBJ1-1
TGTGCCAGCAGCCAAGATTCAACGGCGGGGACTGAAGCTTTCTTT
CASSQDSTAGTEAFF
>TRBV15|14|.|TRBD1|TRBJ1-6
TGTGCCACCAGCGGGGACAGGGTAAATTCACCCCTCCACTTT
CATSGDRVNSPLHF
>TRBV20-1|13|.|.|TRBJ1-5
TGCAGTGCTACCCGGGTGACGGGTCAGCCCCAGCATTTT
CSATRVTGQPQHF
>TRBV11-2|15|.|.|TRBJ2-3
TGTGCCAGCAGCTTACAGCTAGGAGCGGCAGATACGCAGTATTTT
CASSLQLGAADTQYF
>TRBV7-2|13|.|.|TRBJ2-4
TGTGCCAGCAGCTTAGACCCCAAAAACATTCAGTACTTC
CASSLDPKNIQYF
>TRBV7-2|16|.|.|TRBJ2-7
TGTGCCAGCAGCCCCCGGCGGGCTGCCAGGGACTACGAGCAGTACTTC
CASSPRRAARDYEQYF
>TRBV28|17|many|TRBD1|TRBJ1-5
TGTGCCAGCAGCCCTAGCCCCGGGACAGGGGGTAATCAGCCCCAGCATTTT
CASSPSPGTGGNQPQHF
>TRBV19|11|.|.|TRBJ1-1
TGTGCCAGTATGGGGAACACTGAAGCTCTCTTT
CASMGNTEALF
>TRBV7-2|13|many|.|TRBJ2-7
TGTGCCAGCAGCCCCGGACTTACCTACGAGCAGTACTTC
CASSPGLTYEQYF
>TRBV27|14|many|.|TRBJ2-7
TGTGCCAGCAGTTTCTCCACGGGAGTGGGGGAGCAGTACTTC
CASSFSTGVGEQYF
>TRBV2|14|many|TRBD1|TRBJ1-4
TGTGCCAGCAGTGAGCGACAGGGTAATGAAAAACTGTTTTTT
CASSERQGNEKLFF
>TRBV20-1|13|.|.|TRBJ1-2
TGCAGTGCTAGGGCAACCTGGGGCTATGGCTACACCTTC
CSARATWGYGYTF
>TRBV20-1|12|many|TRBD1|TRBJ1-1
TGCAGTGCTAGAGAGACAGGGGTGGAAGCTTTCTTT
CSARETGVEAFF
>TRBV18|15|many|.|TRBJ1-6
TGTGCCAGCTCACCCTCGGCAGGGGATAATTCACCCCTCCACTTT
CASSPSAGDNSPLHF
>TRBV12-3/TRBV12-4|16|many|.|TRBJ2-5
TGTGCCAGCAGTTTTTCGGTAGGGTTAGACCAAGAGACCCAGTACTTC
CASSFSVGLDQETQYF
>TRBV7-2|15|many|.|TRBJ1-3
TGTGCCAGCAGCGCCCACAGGCCCTCTGGAAACACCATATATTTT
CASSAHRPSGNTIYF